One sample yielded the 28 T cell receptor beta chains listed below, sequenced in a study of naive and memory T cell subsets. Points from the study as a whole: Especially in CD8 cells, naive repertoires contained a few larger clonotypes, possibly CD45RA-re-expressing memory cells.

The beta constant-region primer was an equimolar mix of two oligonucleotides covering TRBC1 and TRBC2. Four rounds of PCR amplified the ligated cDNA using nested alpha and beta constant-region primers plus SP2. From the UMI-ligation and nested PCR reads, TCRdb called clonotypes with MiXCR, one entry per CDR3 protein. The sample includes 120,000 to 150,000 distinct CDR3 sequences, more than 15% of them seen just once. These receptors are not linked to any known antigen. Specimen: naive CD8+ T cells from blood. The receptor source for this set is a human donor in good health.

The rearrangement uses TRBV28 and TRBJ1-4; tentatively, D is TRBD1 (5 bases). The germline V gene has CDR1 MDHEN and CDR2 SYDVKM. CDR3 length: 17 residues. Trimming pared 2 bases from V and 8 bases from J, leaving 21 bases between. CDR3 DNA: TGTGCCAGCAGTTTACGGCAGGGTCTGAGGGTGGTCGAAAAACTGTTTTTT. Translation: CASSLRQGLRVVEKLFF.

The genes are TRBV5-5 and TRBJ1-1; D unresolved. Germline CDR1 is SGHKS and CDR2 is YYEKEE (reference sequence). The V gene lost 4 bases and the J gene lost 9 bases, with 13 bases spanning the gap. There are 12 residues in the CDR3. The DNA for the CDR3 is TGTGCCAGCAGCCGAGGACTCCCGAAAGCTTTCTTT. Protein product: CASSRGLPKAFF.

This clonotype has just a few counts. This chain connects TRBV24-1 to TRBJ2-1; D is ambiguous. The CDR3 is 17 amino acids. Germline V gene sequence: CDR1 KGHDR, CDR2 SFDVKD. V was shortened by 4 bases and J by 1 base, with 16 bases between the two germline ends. In DNA form, the CDR3 reads TGTGCCACCAGTGACCCCACTCTGGCCCTTTCCTACAATGAGCAGTTCTTC. Its protein is CATSDPTLALSYNEQFF.

This clonotype was detected a few times. The chain links TRBV5-4 to TRBJ1-6, with 8 bases that match TRBD1. The CDR3 covers 16 residues. The V segment lost 4 bases and the J segment 9 bases; nucleotides outside the gene matches: 12. Germline CDR1 and CDR2: SGHNT and YYREEE (reference sequence). DNA of the CDR3: TGTGCCAGCAGCACAGATTCGACAGGGGTCGGTTCACCCCTCCACTTT. This sequence encodes CASSTDSTGVGSPLHF.

The gene calls are TRBV28 and TRBJ2-1; D remains unclear. Trimming shortened V by 4 bases and J by 8 bases, and 18 bases separated the two germline ends. In germline, CDR1 is MDHEN, CDR2 SYDVKM. This CDR3 has 15 amino acids. The CDR3 DNA reads as TGTGCCAGCAGTTCTACACCCGTTAGTAGGGATGAGCAGTTCTTC. It encodes CASSSTPVSRDEQFF.

This chain connects TRBV28 to TRBJ2-5; possibly TRBD2 for D (6 bases). The ends were cut back, 5 bases at V and 13 bases at J, with 23 bases in the middle. The CDR3 loop spans 14 amino acids. CDR1 and CDR2 (germline): MDHEN, SYDVKM. The CDR3 DNA follows: TGTGCCAGCAGTCCCCAAGTTATTGTAGCGGATTGGTACTTC. It is translated as CASSPQVIVADWYF.

The chain is built from TRBV7-3 and TRBJ2-1; TRBD2 matches 11 bases. Losses at the gene ends were 2 bases for V and 5 bases for J; bases not matched to a gene: 2. Germline loops: CDR1 SGHTA, CDR2 FQGTGA. The CDR3 extends over 15 amino acids. The CDR3 coding sequence is TGTGCCAGCAGCTTACCGGGACTAGCGGACAATGAGCAGTTCTTC. Protein product: CASSLPGLADNEQFF.

About this clonotype: At one of its ends the junction is not consistent with the germline gene, which may arise from a read error. Here the CDR3 DNA reads TGCGGTGCTAGAATTCGTGGGACACCAACCTACGAGCAGTACTTC. Translated, it gives CGARIRGTPTYEQYF. This chain connects TRBV20-1 to TRBJ2-7; D may be TRBD1 (6 bases). From germline, CDR1 is DFQATT and CDR2 SNEGSKA (reference sequence). The CDR3 is 15 residues long.

This clonotype was detected only a few times. The rearrangement uses TRBV5-1 and TRBJ2-7; TRBD2 matches 11 bases. The CDR3 covers 18 residues. CDR1 and CDR2 (germline): SGHRS, YFSETQ. The V segment lost 0 bases and the J segment 7 bases; nucleotides outside the gene matches: 15. The CDR3: CASSLAIGLAGGPREQYF. The CDR3 nucleotides read TGCGCCAGCAGCTTGGCCATCGGATTAGCGGGAGGGCCCAGGGAGCAGTACTTC.

In its sample, this clonotype was seen a few times. V and J are TRBV28 and TRBJ2-7; no clear D. Looked up from germline, CDR1 is MDHEN and CDR2 is SYDVKM. Trimming pared 6 bases from V and 0 bases from J, leaving 9 bases between. The CDR3 sequence is 13 residues long. CDR3 coding DNA: TGTGCCAGCAGAGCGAGGAGCTCCTACGAGCAGTACTTC. This gives the protein CASRARSSYEQYF. Full variable domain (rest looked up from reference TRBV28 and TRBJ2-7): DVKVTQSSRYLVKRTGEKVFLECVQDMDHENMFWYRQDPGLGLRLIYFSYDVKMKEKGDIPEGYSVSREKKERFSLILESASTNQTSMYLCASRARSSYEQYFGPGTRLTVT.

The chain links TRBV23-1 to TRBJ2-1, with D possibly called TRBD1 or TRBD2 (5 bases each). TRBV23-1 is identified as an open reading frame with a role that is uncertain. The CDR3 sequence is 15 residues long. V was cut by 3 bases and J by 0 bases, with 9 bases left in between. The CDR3 region has the DNA TGCGCCAGCAGTCAGGGACCGAGCTCCTACAATGAGCAGTTCTTC. It specifies CASSQGPSSYNEQFF.

This clonotype turned up a few times. The rearrangement joins TRBV20-1 to TRBJ2-7; 12 bases line up with TRBD2. Germline trimming cut 3 bases from V and 1 base from J; bases unmatched to any gene: 16. Germline V gene lookup returns CDR1 DFQATT and CDR2 SNEGSKA (reference sequence). This CDR3 has 19 amino acids. CDR3 nucleotides: TGCAGTGCTAGCAGTCCAACAGGACTAGCGGGGATACCGTCCTACGAGCAGTACTTC. Translating it yields CSASSPTGLAGIPSYEQYF.

The rearrangement uses TRBV27 and TRBJ2-1, with 8 nucleotides matching TRBD1. Germline CDR1 MNHEY, CDR2 SMNVEV (reference sequence). V gave up 3 bases and J gave up 8 bases; unmatched junction bases: 15. The CDR3 extends over 17 amino acids. The CDR3 region has the DNA TGTGCCAGCAGTTTTCTAATGGACAGGGCGGGTAGGGATGAGCAGTTCTTC. Translated: CASSFLMDRAGRDEQFF.

This clonotype was seen a handful of times. The rearrangement links TRBV5-1 to TRBJ1-6; no reliable D call. The germline CDR1 and CDR2 sequences are SGHRS and YFSETQ. The CDR3 is 14 residues long. Trimming pared 1 base from V and 8 bases from J, leaving 10 bases between. The CDR3 DNA reads as TGCGCCAGCAGCTTGTGGAGTTTCGATTCACCCCTCCACTTT. Protein: CASSLWSFDSPLHF.

This chain connects TRBV28 to TRBJ1-5; 10 bases map to TRBD1. The ends lost 8 bases at V and 0 bases at J; junction bases unmatched: 13. The CDR3 length is 18 residues. The germline V gene encodes CDR1 MDHEN and CDR2 SYDVKM. CDR3: CASDPAGQGFDSNQPQHF. CDR3 sequence (DNA): TGTGCCAGCGACCCCGCGGGACAGGGGTTTGATAGCAATCAGCCCCAGCATTTT.

This clonotype was counted ten times or more. This rearrangement joins TRBV27 to TRBJ2-2, with D unresolved. Germline V CDR1 and CDR2: MNHEY, SMNVEV (reference sequence). Trimming took off 8 bases at V and 5 bases at J, with 3 bases between the two ends. The CDR3 runs to 10 residues. The CDR3 coding sequence is TGTGCCAGCGGAACCGGGGAGCTGTTTTTT. Its translation: CASGTGELFF.

This clonotype was counted between two and nine times. This chain joins TRBV5-1 and TRBJ1-5; 9 bases map to TRBD1. V was pared by 3 bases and J by 7 bases, with 5 bases of the junction left unmatched. The germline CDR1 and CDR2 sequences are SGHRS and YFSETQ. The length of the CDR3 is 14 residues. The CDR3 loop is CASSSGTGMQPQHF. CDR3 nucleotides: TGCGCCAGCAGCTCCGGGACAGGGATGCAGCCCCAGCATTTT.

The rearrangement uses TRBV29-1 and TRBJ2-7; D is undetermined. Trimming removed 5 bases from V and 0 bases from J, with 11 bases in between. This CDR3 region has 13 residues. Germline V gene data show CDR1 as SQVTM and CDR2 as ANQGSEA. The CDR3 sequence is CSVQSVDSYEQYF. CDR3 coding DNA: TGCAGCGTTCAATCCGTCGACTCCTACGAGCAGTACTTC.

V and J are TRBV6-5 and TRBJ2-1; 7 bases fit TRBD1. The trim removed 4 bases at V and 3 bases at J, leaving 6 bases unmatched. The CDR3 covers 15 residues. Germline V CDR1 and CDR2: MNHEY, SVGAGI. The CDR3 DNA reads as TGTGCCAGCAGTTTCGACAGGGCGATCTACAATGAGCAGTTCTTC. This translates into CASSFDRAIYNEQFF.

This clonotype showed up many times. This sequence joins TRBV29-1 and TRBJ2-5; TRBD1 agrees at 8 bases. Germline CDR1 SQVTM, CDR2 ANQGSEA. Trimming removed 6 bases from V and 3 bases from J; junction bases left unmatched: 6. This CDR3 is built from 13 residues. The CDR3 spells CSVERDRKETQYF. The CDR3 DNA is TGCAGCGTGGAGAGGGACAGGAAAGAGACCCAGTACTTC.

This clonotype occurred a few times. The chain carries TRBV27 and TRBJ2-2; 7 positions agree with TRBD2. V lost 8 bases to trimming and J lost 4 bases; unmatched junction nucleotides: 10. Germline loops: CDR1 MNHEY, CDR2 SMNVEV (reference sequence). CDR3 length: 15 amino acids. CDR3 bases: TGTGCCAGCGCCATCTTAAGCGGGACCACCGGGGAGCTGTTTTTT. Protein: CASAILSGTTGELFF.

The rearrangement uses TRBV7-9 and TRBJ2-1; TRBD2 agrees at 9 bases. CDR1 is SEHNR, CDR2 FQNEAQ, per germline (reference sequence). With V trimmed by 3 bases and J by 6 bases, 3 bases remained unmatched. The CDR3 extends over 14 amino acids. The CDR3 loop reads CASSFGSGSNEQFF. CDR3 DNA: TGTGCCAGCAGCTTCGGTAGCGGGAGCAATGAGCAGTTCTTC.

This clonotype was seen repeatedly, ten times or more. This chain joins TRBV4-2 and TRBJ2-5; 11 bases line up with TRBD2. J was trimmed by 1 base and V by 0 bases; bases with no gene match: 10. The CDR3 is 19 amino acids. The V gene's germline CDR1 is LGHNA and CDR2 YNFKEQ. The CDR3 region is CASSQDPLAGGHPQETQYF. In nucleotides, the CDR3 is TGTGCCAGCAGCCAAGACCCCCTAGCGGGAGGACACCCCCAAGAGACCCAGTACTTC.

This clonotype was counted only a few times. The gene calls are TRBV27 and TRBJ1-1; the match to TRBD1 covers 11 bases. CDR3 length: 16 amino acids. V gave up 5 bases and J gave up 5 bases; unmatched junction bases: 10. From germline, CDR1 is MNHEY and CDR2 SMNVEV (reference sequence). The CDR3 loop is CASSPGQGARWTEAFF. The CDR3 region has the DNA TGTGCCAGCAGTCCCGGACAGGGGGCTAGGTGGACTGAAGCTTTCTTT.

The gene calls are TRBV9 and TRBJ2-7; TRBD2 matches at 9 bases. V shed 2 bases, J shed 0 bases, and the junction held 3 bases outside the gene matches. CDR1 is SGDLS and CDR2 is YYNGEE in the germline V gene. The CDR3 runs 15 residues. The CDR3 sequence is CASSVSGLASYEQYF. The CDR3 DNA reads as TGTGCCAGCAGCGTCTCGGGACTAGCCTCCTACGAGCAGTACTTC.

In its sample, this clonotype was seen a few times. The CDR3 spells CASLRTGLADQETQYF. CDR3 in DNA: TGTGCCAGCTTGCGGACGGGACTAGCGGACCAAGAGACCCAGTACTTC. This chain links TRBV28 with TRBJ2-5; 11 nucleotides line up with TRBD2. After removal of 8 bases from V and 0 bases from J, the junction contained 8 bases not matched to a gene. The CDR3 totals 16 residues. CDR1 is MDHEN and CDR2 is SYDVKM in the germline V gene. The entire variable domain, with the rest obtained from reference TRBV28 and TRBJ2-5, is as follows: DVKVTQSSRYLVKRTGEKVFLECVQDMDHENMFWYRQDPGLGLRLIYFSYDVKMKEKGDIPEGYSVSREKKERFSLILESASTNQTSMYLCASLRTGLADQETQYFGPGTRLLVL.

This clonotype was found a few times. The gene calls are TRBV7-2 and TRBJ2-3; TRBD2 agrees at 7 bases. V trimming: 5 bases; J trimming: 2 bases; junction bases outside the gene matches: 7. CDR1 and CDR2 from the germline V gene are SGHTA and FQGNSA. The CDR3 has 15 residues. CDR3 nucleotide sequence: TGTGCCAGCAGCCCCTGGCTAGCGGTCACAGATACGCAGTATTTT. Its translation: CASSPWLAVTDTQYF.

This clonotype has only a few counts. A read error may account for a junction end that differs from germline. The gene calls are TRBV4-1 and TRBJ2-1; no definite D call. CDR1 is MGHRA and CDR2 is YSYEKL in the germline V gene. The CDR3 is 13 amino acids. The CDR3 DNA reads as TGCGCCAGCAGTCAAGCGATAGGCAGAGAGCAGTTCTTC. It specifies CASSQAIGREQFF.